One sample yielded the 26 T cell receptor beta chains listed below, sequenced in a study of shared clonotypes between healthy human individuals. TCRdb's table, derived via immunoSEQ multiplex PCR, lists solely in-frame clones and lacks some. This table holds about 1 million clones, about 74% found once. The sequenced sample consisted of memory CD4+ T cells sorted from blood. The subset is: CD45RA-negative fraction. The receptors come from a man aged 18 to 29 in good health.

Worth noting for this clone: In the same sample, other DNA sequences code for this CDR3. This rearrangement joins TRBV30 to TRBJ1-5; TRBD1 matches 8 bases. J lost 2 bases, V lost 0 bases, and 6 bases had no gene match. CDR3 length equals 16 residues. Germline values: CDR1 GTSNPN, CDR2 SVGIG (reference sequence). The CDR3 DNA is TGTGCCTGGAGTGTACTAGGGGGACAGGGCAATCAGCCCCAGCATTTT. It codes for CAWSVLGGQGNQPQHF.

This clone was seen a single time. Distinct nucleotide sequences in the sample also encode this CDR3. J is TRBJ2-5 and V is TRBV28; 12 bases are shared with TRBD2. V was pared by 5 bases and J by 2 bases, with 3 bases of the junction left unmatched. The CDR3 is 15 residues long. From germline, CDR1 is MDHEN and CDR2 SYDVKM. Here the CDR3 DNA reads TGTGCCAGCAGTCTTACTAGCGGGGGGCAAGAGACCCAGTACTTC. This encodes CASSLTSGGQETQYF.

The chain combines TRBV6-6 with TRBJ1-1; 7 nucleotides align to TRBD1. The CDR3 runs 13 residues. Trimming removed 4 bases from V and 5 bases from J; junction bases left unmatched: 4. Germline V CDR1 and CDR2: MNHNY, SVGAGI (reference sequence). Written as DNA, the CDR3 is TGTGCCAGCAGTTTAAGACAGGGAACTGAAGCTTTCTTT. It encodes CASSLRQGTEAFF.

This chain connects TRBV7-2 to TRBJ1-5; D gene ambiguous. The V end lost 3 bases, the J end lost 0 bases, and 9 bases lay between the germline ends. Germline assignment: CDR1 SGHTA and CDR2 FQGNSA. The CDR3 is 15 residues long. Here the CDR3 reads CASSFEGNSNQPQHF. CDR3 nucleotide sequence: TGTGCCAGCAGCTTTGAGGGTAATAGCAATCAGCCCCAGCATTTT.

The gene calls are TRBV7-9 and TRBJ2-1, with D tentatively TRBD1 (5 bases). This CDR3 comprises 16 residues. V was clipped by 1 base and J by 8 bases, with 18 bases between them. Germline V gives CDR1 SEHNR, CDR2 FQNEAQ (reference sequence). Here the CDR3 reads CASSLGPLGVVDEQFF. The CDR3 DNA is TGTGCCAGCAGCTTAGGTCCCCTAGGGGTAGTGGATGAGCAGTTCTTC. The full variable domain, rest sourced from reference TRBV7-9 and TRBJ2-1, is DTGVSQNPRHKITKRGQNVTFRCDPISEHNRLYWYRQTLGQGPEFLTYFQNEAQLEKSRLLSDRFSAERPKGSFSTLEIQRTEQGDSAMYLCASSLGPLGVVDEQFFGPGTRLTVL.

CDR3 sequence (DNA): TGTGCCTGGAAGGCCTTGGCAGATACGCAGTATTTT. This encodes CAWKALADTQYF. The chain recombines TRBV30 with TRBJ2-3; no reliable D call. Trimming took off 4 bases at V and 4 bases at J, with 9 bases between the two ends. This CDR3 spans 12 amino acids. Germline V gene data show CDR1 as GTSNPN and CDR2 as SVGIG (reference sequence).

Of note for this clone: The sample contains more than one DNA sequence encoding this CDR3. The chain is built from TRBV7-9 and TRBJ1-4, with 7 bases identical to TRBD1. V shed 3 bases and J 7 bases; nucleotides not matched to a gene: 5. Germline assignment: CDR1 SEHNR and CDR2 FQNEAQ (reference sequence). This CDR3 comprises 14 residues. CDR3 sequence reads: CASSLARQGEKLFF. CDR3 DNA sequence: TGTGCCAGCAGCTTGGCCCGACAGGGTGAAAAACTGTTTTTT.

This clone has only one observation. The rearrangement links TRBV7-2 to TRBJ1-2; D possibly corresponds to TRBD1 (5 bases). Germline CDR1 is SGHTA and CDR2 is FQGNSA. The V and J ends lost 2 bases and 13 bases respectively, with 20 bases between them. The CDR3 length is 14 residues. The CDR3 bases are TGTGCCAGCAGCTTAAGCAGGGACCGCTCGGAAGTCACCTTC. Protein sequence: CASSLSRDRSEVTF.

This clone was counted once. The rearrangement links TRBV6-6 to TRBJ2-7; D gene unclear. In germline, CDR1 is MNHNY, CDR2 SVGAGI (reference sequence). V was trimmed by 5 bases and J by 2 bases, leaving 7 bases between them. This CDR3 region has 12 residues. CDR3 DNA: TGTGCCAGCAGTCCAATCCCCTACGAGCAGTACTTC. Translation: CASSPIPYEQYF.

Concerning this clone: Germline is not matched at one junction end, which may reflect a read error. The V gene is TRBV19, the J gene TRBJ1-1, with a possible D match to TRBD1 (6 bases). Germline V gives CDR1 LNHDA, CDR2 SQIVND (reference sequence). This CDR3 is 14 amino acids long. DNA of the CDR3: TGTACCAGTAGTATAAGTGAGGGGGGCTCTGCTGCTTTCTTT. Its protein product is CTSSISEGGSAAFF. Full variable domain (remainder filled in from reference TRBV19 and TRBJ1-1): DGGITQSPKYLFRKEGQNVTLSCEQNLNHDAMYWYRQDPGQGLRLIYYSQIVNDFQKGDIAEGYSVSREKKESFPLTVTSAQKNPTAFYLCTSSISEGGSAAFFGQGTRLTVV.

The chain recombines TRBV7-2 with TRBJ2-7; D is unresolved. Germline V gene sequence: CDR1 SGHTA, CDR2 FQGNSA. The length of the CDR3 is 13 residues. Between the trimmed V and J ends, which lost 7 bases and 5 bases, there was a span of 15 bases. The DNA of the CDR3 is TGTGCCAGCAACCATAGGGTGCTGGACGAGCAGTACTTC. It yields the protein CASNHRVLDEQYF.

This chain links TRBV29-1 with TRBJ1-4; possibly TRBD1 for D (6 bases). CDR1 is SQVTM and CDR2 is ANQGSEA in the germline V gene. The CDR3 spans 12 residues. With 7 bases removed from V and 11 bases from J, the gap between germline ends came to 17 bases. The CDR3 DNA reads TGCAGCGGTCGTGGGGACACCGGTAAACTGTTTTTT. Amino acid sequence: CSGRGDTGKLFF.

V usage is TRBV21-1 and J usage is TRBJ1-1; the DNA was not compared with TRBD1, the D call given in the table. TRBV21-1 is tagged as a pseudogene. The CDR3 is made up of 16 amino acids. The CDR3 DNA reads as TGTGCCAGCAGACAGGGGGCGCGGGAATGGAACACTGAAGCTTTCTTT. The encoded protein is CASRQGAREWNTEAFF.

This clone came up many times. V is TRBV9 and J is TRBJ2-7; D not resolved. The germline gives CDR1 SGDLS, CDR2 YYNGEE. V was pared by 4 bases and J by 3 bases, with 17 bases between. This CDR3 region has 15 residues. In DNA, the CDR3 is TGTGCCAGCAGCCCCCCCGGCAGAAAGGGCTACGAGCAGTACTTC. Its protein is CASSPPGRKGYEQYF.

V and J are TRBV9 and TRBJ2-4; TRBD2 aligns across 10 bases. Per germline, CDR1 SGDLS and CDR2 YYNGEE. The CDR3 has 15 amino acids. The J segment lost 6 bases and the V segment lost 0 bases, leaving 3 bases of the junction unmatched. The CDR3 DNA reads TGTGCCAGCAGCGTAGCTAGCGGGGGAGGAAACATTCAGTACTTC. Translated: CASSVASGGGNIQYF.

The rearrangement joins TRBV9 to TRBJ1-1, with unresolved D. The length of the CDR3 is 13 residues. The germline V and J ends were trimmed by 3 bases and 2 bases, with 8 bases remaining between them. The germline V gene encodes CDR1 SGDLS and CDR2 YYNGEE. In nucleotides, the CDR3 is TGTGCCAGCAGCGCAAAGGCCAACACTGAAGCTTTCTTT. Its translation: CASSAKANTEAFF.

The chain combines TRBV28 with TRBJ1-1; unclear D gene. V was trimmed by 8 bases and J by 4 bases, leaving 14 bases between them. CDR3 length equals 13 residues. From germline, CDR1 is MDHEN and CDR2 SYDVKM. CDR3 nucleotide sequence: TGTGCCAGCTCGCCTATCAAGGTCACTGAAGCTTTCTTT. As protein: CASSPIKVTEAFF. Full variable domain (outside the CDR3, taken from reference TRBV28 and TRBJ1-1): DVKVTQSSRYLVKRTGEKVFLECVQDMDHENMFWYRQDPGLGLRLIYFSYDVKMKEKGDIPEGYSVSREKKERFSLILESASTNQTSMYLCASSPIKVTEAFFGQGTRLTVV.

The rearrangement uses TRBV6-5 and TRBJ2-1, with D possibly being TRBD1 or TRBD2 (5 bases each). CDR1 is MNHEY and CDR2 is SVGAGI in the germline V gene. V dropped 0 bases and J dropped 5 bases, with 11 bases sitting between them. The CDR3 totals 15 residues. The CDR3 sequence: CASSYSGLGHNEQFF. The CDR3 DNA reads TGTGCCAGCAGTTACTCCGGACTGGGACACAATGAGCAGTTCTTC.

V gene TRBV7-9 combines with J gene TRBJ1-2, with no clear D. This CDR3 is 16 amino acids long. Trimming removed 3 bases from V and 7 bases from J, with 21 bases in between. Germline loops: CDR1 SEHNR, CDR2 FQNEAQ (reference sequence). CDR3 sequence (DNA): TGTGCCAGCAGCTTCCCAACCAGCCTGGGCATGGTTGGCTACACCTTC. This encodes CASSFPTSLGMVGYTF.

The chain is built from TRBV28 and TRBJ2-1; 10 positions match TRBD2. The CDR3 loop spans 15 amino acids. Trimming at V came to 6 bases and at J to 9 bases, leaving 11 bases not matched to a gene. Germline V lookup: CDR1 MDHEN, CDR2 SYDVKM. The CDR3 nucleotides are TGTGCCAGCAGCACTTCCGTGGGACTAGCGAGTGAGCAGTTCTTC. It codes for CASSTSVGLASEQFF.

CDR3 DNA: TGTGCCAGCAGCTGGCAGGCATCCTACGAGCAGTACTTC. Translating it yields CASSWQASYEQYF. The V call is TRBV2, the J call TRBJ2-7; D call uncertain. The V end was cut by 6 bases, the J end by 1 base, with 10 bases between. CDR3 length: 13 amino acids. Per the germline V gene, CDR1 is SNHLY and CDR2 is FYNNEI.

The gene calls are TRBV7-6 and TRBJ2-5; 7 bases match TRBD1. Germline V gene sequence: CDR1 SGHVS, CDR2 FNYEAQ. The CDR3 contains 15 residues. The J segment lost 5 bases and the V segment lost 5 bases, leaving 11 bases of the junction unmatched. In DNA, the CDR3 is TGTGCCAGCAGCCAAGCAGGGGCCAGGGGGGAGACCCAGTACTTC. It translates to CASSQAGARGETQYF.

This clone was seen once. V gene TRBV30 combines with J gene TRBJ2-2; TRBD2 aligns across 8 bases. Germline lookup yields CDR1 GTSNPN and CDR2 SVGIG (reference sequence). This CDR3 comprises 16 residues. V gave up 2 bases and J gave up 0 bases; unmatched junction bases: 5. The CDR3 sequence: CAWSILAGPNTGELFF. CDR3 coding DNA: TGTGCCTGGAGTATTCTAGCGGGCCCGAACACCGGGGAGCTGTTTTTT.

The chain combines TRBV30 with TRBJ2-3; D unresolved. This CDR3 comprises 13 residues. The V gene lost 5 bases and the J gene lost 2 bases, with 11 bases spanning the gap. CDR1 and CDR2 from the germline V gene are GTSNPN and SVGIG (reference sequence). CDR3 DNA: TGTGCCTGGGGCTACGACAACACAGATACGCAGTATTTT. Residues: CAWGYDNTDTQYF.

This clone appeared once. The CDR3 DNA is TGTGCCAGCAGTTACTTCAACGACAGGACAGATACGCAGTATTTT. Its protein product is CASSYFNDRTDTQYF. V usage is TRBV6-5 and J usage is TRBJ2-3, with a weak D call TRBD1 (6 bases). V lost 1 base and J lost 3, with 11 bases in between. Germline V lookup: CDR1 MNHEY, CDR2 SVGAGI. The CDR3 has 15 amino acids.

The chain has TRBV4-3 and TRBJ2-6; D is undetermined. The CDR3 length is 16 residues. Trimming removed 0 bases at V and 0 bases at J, with 6 bases between. Germline V gives CDR1 LGHNA, CDR2 YSLEER. The chain's CDR3 is CASSQEPISGANVLTF. CDR3 nucleotides: TGCGCCAGCAGCCAAGAACCAATCTCTGGGGCCAACGTCCTGACTTTC.